The present entry profiles one T cell receptor beta chain with its context. Its target is unknown. The sample belongs to a study of T cells after yellow fever vaccination. Regarding the study as a whole: Sorted repertoires could include abundant contaminating clonotypes from bulk cells.

The CDR3 contains 15 residues. Germline-derived CDR1 and CDR2 are SGHTA and FQGNSA. V gave up 5 bases and J gave up 1 base, with 15 bases separating them. TCRdb fed the 5' RACE reads into MiXCR, producing one record per CDR3 protein. The sample has roughly 240,000 distinct CDR3 sequences; less than 7.5% are singletons. J is TRBJ2-7 and V is TRBV7-2, with D possibly being TRBD1 (6 bases). Sequencing was performed on CD4+ T cells sorted from PBMCs, taken on the day of the yellow fever booster vaccination. The sequence was obtained from a man in his thirties or forties who received the YFV17D yellow fever vaccine. This chain's CDR3 is CASSLDRIPSYEQYF. The DNA of the CDR3 is TGTGCCAGCAGCCTTGACAGGATACCATCCTACGAGCAGTACTTC.